These T cell receptor beta chains were read from a single sample in a study of shared clonotypes between healthy human individuals. Produced via immunoSEQ multiplex PCR; TCRdb's table is partial and in-frame only. The sample yields about 2.4 million clones, roughly 93% seen once. The sample consisted of naive CD4+ T cells from PBMCs. The receptors shown here come from a man in his late teens or twenties in good health. Some clones in this sample may be carry-over from other donors' samples. The CDR3 runs from the conserved cysteine through the conserved F or W. D genes are given only for firm matches. Where a row states a size, it is once, few, many or the class of an expanded clone; other rows omit it.

j_gene	v_gene	d_gene	abundance	CDR3nt	CDR3aa
TRBJ2-6	TRBV27	NA	NA	TGTGCCAGCAAATTCGCTGGGGGGGCCAACGTCCTGACTTTC	CASKFAGGANVLTF
TRBJ1-1	TRBV6-1	TRBD1	few	TGTGCCAGCAGCCTTGACAGGGACACTGAAGCTTTCTTT	CASSLDRDTEAFF
TRBJ2-7	TRBV2	TRBD1	NA	TGTGCCAGCAGTGGACAGGGAACGGGCTACGAGCAGTACTTC	CASSGQGTGYEQYF
TRBJ2-4	TRBV4-1	NA	NA	TGCGCCAGCAGCCAAACGGTCGCAATAAACATTCAGTACTTC	CASSQTVAINIQYF
TRBJ2-7	TRBV25-1	TRBD1	NA	TGTGCCAGCAGTGCCCTAGGAGGGACAGGGGTTTACGAGCAGTACTTC	CASSALGGTGVYEQYF
TRBJ2-3	TRBV10-3	NA	NA	TGTGCCATCAGGACTAGTGGAGATACGCAGTATTTT	CAIRTSGDTQYF
TRBJ2-7	TRBV7-3	TRBD2	NA	TGTGCCAGCAGCATATTAGCGGGGCCCCCTTACGAGCAGTACTTC	CASSILAGPPYEQYF
TRBJ2-2	TRBV7-3	NA	NA	TGTGCCAGCAGCCTTCGGACAGACGGGGAGCTGTTTTTT	CASSLRTDGELFF
TRBJ1-1	TRBV9	TRBD1	NA	TGTGCCAGCAACAAACAGGGGCCCGAAGCTTTCTTT	CASNKQGPEAFF
TRBJ1-1	TRBV25-1	TRBD1	NA	TGTGCCAGCAGTGAAATCGGGACAGGCGCGAACACTGAAGCTTTCTTT	CASSEIGTGANTEAFF
TRBJ1-1	TRBV28	NA	NA	TGTGCCAGCGGAGTGGGGCAGGGGTACACTGAAGCTTTCTTT	CASGVGQGYTEAFF